This T cell receptor (beta chain) was captured by sequencing in a study of ipilimumab plus nivolumab after autologous stem cell transplantation. Overall study context: Median doses per patient: four or five ipilimumab, 7 to 9 nivolumab. General observations from the study: Per the authors, repertoire, Treg and microbiota data justify further study.

The assay was immunoSEQ multiplex PCR, and TCRdb's table has in-frame clones only and misses some. The top ten hold 35% to 45% of the sample, which has 17,000 or so clones, approximately 79% seen once. Concerning this clone itself: Its target is not known.

Starting 14 to 28 days after autologous transplant, ipilimumab 1 mg/kg was given. Dosing: nivolumab 3 mg/kg IV, weeks 1, 4, 7, 10, then every two weeks to week 26. The receptor's source is a male donor with diffuse large B-cell lymphoma. The sample here was PBMCs, taken in a trial of ipilimumab plus nivolumab as post-transplant consolidation.

This CDR3 reads CASSLGSGGSYNEQFF. In DNA, the CDR3 is TGTGCCAGCAGCCTAGGGAGCGGGGGGTCCTACAATGAGCAGTTCTTC. V usage is TRBV7-3 and J usage is TRBJ2-1, with 9 bases that match TRBD2. Germline CDR1 SGHTA, CDR2 FQGTGA. CDR3 length: 16 amino acids. The ends lost 5 bases at V and 1 base at J; junction bases unmatched: 6.